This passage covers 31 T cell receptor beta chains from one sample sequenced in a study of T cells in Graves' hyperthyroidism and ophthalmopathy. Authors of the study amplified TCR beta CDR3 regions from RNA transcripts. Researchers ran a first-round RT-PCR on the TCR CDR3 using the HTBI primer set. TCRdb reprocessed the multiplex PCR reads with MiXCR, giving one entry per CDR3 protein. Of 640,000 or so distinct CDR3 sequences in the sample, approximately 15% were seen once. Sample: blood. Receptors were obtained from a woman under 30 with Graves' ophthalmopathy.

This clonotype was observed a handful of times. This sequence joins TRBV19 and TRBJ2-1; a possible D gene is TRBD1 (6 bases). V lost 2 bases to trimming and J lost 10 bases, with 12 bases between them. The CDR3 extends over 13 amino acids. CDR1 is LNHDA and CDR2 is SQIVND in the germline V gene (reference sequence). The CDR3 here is CASSINRVGEQFF. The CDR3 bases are TGTGCCAGTAGTATAAACAGGGTAGGGGAGCAGTTCTTC.

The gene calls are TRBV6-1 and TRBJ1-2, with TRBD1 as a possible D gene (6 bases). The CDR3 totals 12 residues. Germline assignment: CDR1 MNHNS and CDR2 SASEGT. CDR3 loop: CVYGGGDYGYTF. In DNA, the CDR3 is TGTGTCTATGGAGGGGGGGACTATGGCTACACCTTC.

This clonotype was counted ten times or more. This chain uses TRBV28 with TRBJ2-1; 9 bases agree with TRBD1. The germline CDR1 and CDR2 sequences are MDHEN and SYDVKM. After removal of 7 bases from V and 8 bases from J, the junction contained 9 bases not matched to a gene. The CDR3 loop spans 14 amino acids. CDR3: CASTRTGDWDEQFF. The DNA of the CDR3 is TGTGCCAGCACCAGGACAGGGGATTGGGATGAGCAGTTCTTC.

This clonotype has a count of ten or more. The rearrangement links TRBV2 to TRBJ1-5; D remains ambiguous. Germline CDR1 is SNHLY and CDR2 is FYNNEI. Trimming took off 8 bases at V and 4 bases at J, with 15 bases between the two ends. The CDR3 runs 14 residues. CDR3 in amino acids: CASDLDRANQPQHF. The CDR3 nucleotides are TGTGCCAGCGACCTGGATAGGGCAAATCAGCCCCAGCATTTT.

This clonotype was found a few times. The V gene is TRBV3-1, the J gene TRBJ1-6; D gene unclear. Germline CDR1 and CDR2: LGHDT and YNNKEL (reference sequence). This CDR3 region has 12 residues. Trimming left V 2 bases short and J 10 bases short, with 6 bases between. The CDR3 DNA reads TGTGCCAGCAGCCAATCGATGTCACCCCTCCACTTT. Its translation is CASSQSMSPLHF.

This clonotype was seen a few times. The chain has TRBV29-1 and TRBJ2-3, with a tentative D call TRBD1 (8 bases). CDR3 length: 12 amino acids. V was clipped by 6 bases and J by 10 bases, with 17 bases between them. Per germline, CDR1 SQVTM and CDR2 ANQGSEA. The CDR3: CSVMDREGPQYF. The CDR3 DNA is TGCAGCGTCATGGACAGGGAGGGTCCGCAGTATTTT.

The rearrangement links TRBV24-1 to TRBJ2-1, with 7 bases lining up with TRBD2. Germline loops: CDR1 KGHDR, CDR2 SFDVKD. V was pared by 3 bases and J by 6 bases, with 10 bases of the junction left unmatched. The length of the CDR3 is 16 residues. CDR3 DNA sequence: TGTGCCACCAGTGATCCGGGGGGACGAAGTGCCAATGAGCAGTTCTTC. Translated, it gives CATSDPGGRSANEQFF.

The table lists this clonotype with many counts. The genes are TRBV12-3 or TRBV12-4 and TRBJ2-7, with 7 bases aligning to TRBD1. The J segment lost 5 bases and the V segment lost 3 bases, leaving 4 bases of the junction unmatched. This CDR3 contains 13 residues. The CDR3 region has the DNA TGTGCCAGCAGTTTTAGGCAGGGGGACGAGCAGTACTTC. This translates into CASSFRQGDEQYF.

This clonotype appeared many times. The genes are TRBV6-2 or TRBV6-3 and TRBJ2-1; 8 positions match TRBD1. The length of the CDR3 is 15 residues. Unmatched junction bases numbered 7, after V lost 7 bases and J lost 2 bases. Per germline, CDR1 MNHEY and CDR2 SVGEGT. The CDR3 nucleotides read TGTGCCAGCAAGAAGGACAGGGCCCCCTACAATGAGCAGTTCTTC. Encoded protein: CASKKDRAPYNEQFF.

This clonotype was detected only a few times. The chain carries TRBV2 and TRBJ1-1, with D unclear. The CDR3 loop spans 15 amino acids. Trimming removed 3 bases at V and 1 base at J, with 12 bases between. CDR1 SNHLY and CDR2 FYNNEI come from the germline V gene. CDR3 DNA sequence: TGTGCCAGCAGTGACAAAGGTGCGGGGAACACTGAAGCTTTCTTT. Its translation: CASSDKGAGNTEAFF.

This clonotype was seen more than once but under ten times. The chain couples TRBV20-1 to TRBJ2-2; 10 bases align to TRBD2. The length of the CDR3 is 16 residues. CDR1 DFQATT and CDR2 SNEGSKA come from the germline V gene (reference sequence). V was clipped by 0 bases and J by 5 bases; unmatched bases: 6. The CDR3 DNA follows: TGCAGTGCTAGAGATCGCCTAGCGGGAGTAACCGGGGAGCTGTTTTTT. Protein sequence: CSARDRLAGVTGELFF.

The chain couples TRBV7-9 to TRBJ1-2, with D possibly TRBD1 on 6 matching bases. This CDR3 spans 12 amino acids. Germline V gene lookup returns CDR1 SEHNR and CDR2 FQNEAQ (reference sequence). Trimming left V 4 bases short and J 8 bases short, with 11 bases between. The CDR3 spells CASSSGAPGYTF. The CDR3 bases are TGTGCCAGCAGCTCAGGGGCGCCCGGCTACACCTTC.

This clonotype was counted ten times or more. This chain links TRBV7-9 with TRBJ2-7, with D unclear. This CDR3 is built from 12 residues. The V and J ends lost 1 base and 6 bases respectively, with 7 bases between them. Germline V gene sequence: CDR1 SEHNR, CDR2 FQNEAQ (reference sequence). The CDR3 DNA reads TGTGCCAGCAGCTTAGGGAGTTCCGAGCAGTACTTC. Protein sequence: CASSLGSSEQYF.

CDR3 protein: CSARRRGSYNSPLHF. CDR3 coding DNA: TGCAGTGCTAGACGCAGGGGATCCTATAATTCACCCCTCCACTTT. The chain recombines TRBV20-1 with TRBJ1-6, with TRBD1 as a possible D gene (6 bases). Germline V gene lookup returns CDR1 DFQATT and CDR2 SNEGSKA (reference sequence). CDR3 length: 15 amino acids. The V end lost 2 bases, the J end lost 1 base, and 9 bases lay between the germline ends.

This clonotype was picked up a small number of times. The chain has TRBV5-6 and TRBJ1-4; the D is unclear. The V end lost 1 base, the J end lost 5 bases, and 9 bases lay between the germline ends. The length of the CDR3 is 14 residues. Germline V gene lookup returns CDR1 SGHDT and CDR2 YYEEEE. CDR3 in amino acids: CASSLNPGNEKLFF. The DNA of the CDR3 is TGTGCCAGCAGCTTGAATCCGGGGAATGAAAAACTGTTTTTT. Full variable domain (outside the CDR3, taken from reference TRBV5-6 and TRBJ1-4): DAGVTQSPTHLIKTRGQQVTLRCSPKSGHDTVSWYQQALGQGPQFIFQYYEEEERQRGNFPDRFSGHQFPNYSSELNVNALLLGDSALYLCASSLNPGNEKLFFGSGTQLSVL.

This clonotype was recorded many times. The CDR3 DNA reads as TGTGCCAGCTCACCATGGGACAGACCCTACGAGCAGTACTTC. This sequence encodes CASSPWDRPYEQYF. V usage is TRBV18 and J usage is TRBJ2-7, with 7 bases matching TRBD1. The CDR3 extends over 14 amino acids. The germline V gene has CDR1 KGHSH and CDR2 LQKENI. Trimming took 2 bases from V and 2 from J; bases not matched to a gene: 3.

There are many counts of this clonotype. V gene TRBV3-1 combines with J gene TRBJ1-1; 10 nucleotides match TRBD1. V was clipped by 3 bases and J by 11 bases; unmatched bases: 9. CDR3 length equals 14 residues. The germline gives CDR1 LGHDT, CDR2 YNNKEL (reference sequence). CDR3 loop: CASSHSSRDRGAFF. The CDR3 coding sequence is TGTGCCAGCAGCCATTCCTCCCGGGACAGGGGTGCTTTCTTT.

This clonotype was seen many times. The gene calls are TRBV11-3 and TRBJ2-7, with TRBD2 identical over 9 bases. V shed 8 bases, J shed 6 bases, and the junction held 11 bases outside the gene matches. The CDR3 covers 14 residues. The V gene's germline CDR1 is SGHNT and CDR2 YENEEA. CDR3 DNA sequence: TGTGCCAGCGGTCCAACGGGACTAGCAAGCGAGCAGTACTTC. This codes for CASGPTGLASEQYF.

The CDR3 here is CASSSGQGRNQPQHF. DNA for the CDR3: TGTGCCAGCTCATCGGGACAGGGACGCAATCAGCCCCAGCATTTT. This chain connects TRBV18 to TRBJ1-5; TRBD1 aligns across 9 bases. The CDR3 consists of 15 residues. Losses at the gene ends were 5 bases for V and 2 bases for J; bases not matched to a gene: 4. Germline V CDR1 and CDR2: KGHSH, LQKENI.

The DNA of the CDR3 is TGCGCCAGCAGCCGACTAGCGGTGAGTTACAATGAGCAGTTCTTC. Protein: CASSRLAVSYNEQFF. J is TRBJ2-1 and V is TRBV4-1, with 9 bases lining up with TRBD2. This CDR3 region has 15 residues. V lost 4 bases and J lost 4; bases outside the gene matches: 5. Germline V gene lookup returns CDR1 MGHRA and CDR2 YSYEKL.

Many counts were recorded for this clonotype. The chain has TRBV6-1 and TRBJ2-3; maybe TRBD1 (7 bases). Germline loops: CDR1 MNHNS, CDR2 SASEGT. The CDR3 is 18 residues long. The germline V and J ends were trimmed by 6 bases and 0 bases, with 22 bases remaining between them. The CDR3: CASRNRQGTGLSTDTQYF. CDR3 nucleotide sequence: TGTGCCAGCAGGAACAGACAGGGTACGGGACTGAGCACAGATACGCAGTATTTT.

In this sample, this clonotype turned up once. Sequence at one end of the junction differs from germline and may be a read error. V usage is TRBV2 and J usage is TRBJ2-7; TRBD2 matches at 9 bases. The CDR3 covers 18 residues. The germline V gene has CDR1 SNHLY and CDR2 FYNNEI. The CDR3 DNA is TGTGCCAGCATTGAATTGATAGTGGCTAGCGGGACCTCCTACGAGCAGTACTTC. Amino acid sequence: CASIELIVASGTSYEQYF.

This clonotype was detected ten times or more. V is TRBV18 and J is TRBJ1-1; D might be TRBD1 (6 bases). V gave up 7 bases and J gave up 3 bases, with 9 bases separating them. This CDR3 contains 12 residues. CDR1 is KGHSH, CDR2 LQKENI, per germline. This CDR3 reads CASLRQDTEAFF. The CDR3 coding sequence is TGTGCCAGCTTACGACAGGACACTGAAGCTTTCTTT. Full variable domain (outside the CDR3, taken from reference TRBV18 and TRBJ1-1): NAGVMQNPRHLVRRRGQEARLRCSPMKGHSHVYWYRQLPEEGLKFMVYLQKENIIDESGMPKERFSAEFPKEGPSILRIQQVVRGDSAAYFCASLRQDTEAFFGQGTRLTVV.

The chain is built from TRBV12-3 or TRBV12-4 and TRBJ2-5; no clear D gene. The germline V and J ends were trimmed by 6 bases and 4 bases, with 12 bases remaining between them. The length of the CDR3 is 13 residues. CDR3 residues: CASSPVTRETQYF. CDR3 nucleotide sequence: TGTGCCAGCAGCCCAGTGACCCGAGAGACCCAGTACTTC.

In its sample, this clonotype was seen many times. The CDR3 loop is CATSDSGQVNTGELFF. Written as DNA, the CDR3 is TGTGCCACCAGTGATTCGGGACAGGTGAACACCGGGGAGCTGTTTTTT. This chain joins TRBV24-1 and TRBJ2-2; 8 bases are a match to TRBD1. Germline lookup yields CDR1 KGHDR and CDR2 SFDVKD. Losses at the gene ends were 2 bases for V and 1 base for J; bases not matched to a gene: 2. The CDR3 runs to 16 residues.

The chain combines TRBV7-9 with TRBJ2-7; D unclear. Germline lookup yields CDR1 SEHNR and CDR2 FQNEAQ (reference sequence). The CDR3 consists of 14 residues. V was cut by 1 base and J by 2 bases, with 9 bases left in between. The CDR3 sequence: CASSLGDVAYEQYF. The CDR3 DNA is TGTGCCAGCAGCTTAGGTGACGTAGCCTACGAGCAGTACTTC.

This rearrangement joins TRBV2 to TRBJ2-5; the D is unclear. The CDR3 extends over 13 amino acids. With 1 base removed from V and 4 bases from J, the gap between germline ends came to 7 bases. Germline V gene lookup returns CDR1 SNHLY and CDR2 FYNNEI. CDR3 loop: CASSEEVGETQYF. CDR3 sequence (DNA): TGTGCCAGCAGTGAAGAGGTGGGAGAGACCCAGTACTTC.

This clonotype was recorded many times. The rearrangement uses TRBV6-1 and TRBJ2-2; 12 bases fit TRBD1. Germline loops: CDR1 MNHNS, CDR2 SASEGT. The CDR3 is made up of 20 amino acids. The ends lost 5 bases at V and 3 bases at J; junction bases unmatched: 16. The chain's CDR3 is CASSPLGTGGLKGDTGELFF. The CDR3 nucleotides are TGTGCCAGCAGTCCGCTTGGGACAGGGGGCCTCAAGGGGGACACCGGGGAGCTGTTTTTT.

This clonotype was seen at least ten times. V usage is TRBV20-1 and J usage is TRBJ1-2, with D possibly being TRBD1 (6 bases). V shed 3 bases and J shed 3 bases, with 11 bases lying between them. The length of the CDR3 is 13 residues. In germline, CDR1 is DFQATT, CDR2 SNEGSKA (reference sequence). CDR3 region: CSARQGLDYGYTF. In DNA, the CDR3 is TGCAGTGCTAGGCAGGGGTTGGACTATGGCTACACCTTC.

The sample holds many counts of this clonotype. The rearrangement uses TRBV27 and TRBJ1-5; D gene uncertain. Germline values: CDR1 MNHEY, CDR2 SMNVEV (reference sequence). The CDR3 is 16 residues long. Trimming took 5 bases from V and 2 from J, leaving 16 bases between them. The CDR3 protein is CASSPIDGLGNQPQHF. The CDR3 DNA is TGTGCCAGCAGTCCGATCGACGGGTTGGGCAATCAGCCCCAGCATTTT.

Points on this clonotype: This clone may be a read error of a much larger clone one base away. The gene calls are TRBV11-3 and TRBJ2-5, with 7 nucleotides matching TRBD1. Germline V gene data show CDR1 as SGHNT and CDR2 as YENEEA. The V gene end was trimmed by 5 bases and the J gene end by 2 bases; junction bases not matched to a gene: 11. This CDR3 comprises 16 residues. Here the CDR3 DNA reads TGTGCCAGCAGCCCTACTCGACAGGGATGGCAAGAGACCCAGTACTTC. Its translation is CASSPTRQGWQETQYF.